This T cell receptor (beta chain) was sequenced for a study of shared clonotypes between healthy human individuals. Background on the study: With ages of 18 to 49, the donors were a couple of women and a few men. CD8 memory received one plate per donor, CD8 naive two, CD4 memory three and CD4 naive three.

V was pared by 4 bases and J by 0 bases, with 5 bases of the junction left unmatched. The germline V gene encodes CDR1 LGHNA and CDR2 YNFKEQ. This CDR3 has 16 amino acids. Note on this clone: What it binds is not known.

Replicate PCRs run on sorted subsets employed approximately 200 ng DNA, 30,000 to 35,000 T cell genomes. Assay used: immunoSEQ multiplex PCR; TCRdb lists only in-frame clones, some missing. The sample contains about 1.9 million clones, roughly 95% of which appear only once. General study results and limits: Represented genetic and exposure-history diversity was restricted by having few donors.

Terminally differentiated effector memory CD45RA+ cells were excluded by CCR7 positive selection of CD45RO-negative cells. The sequencing input was naive CD8+ T cells from PBMCs. The TCR comes from a man younger than 35 in good health. Some clones in this sample may be carry-over from other donors' samples. The gene calls are TRBV4-2 and TRBJ2-1, with 8 bases matching TRBD2. In nucleotides, the CDR3 is TGTGCCAGCAGCCCTATGGCGGGAGGCTCCTACAATGAGCAGTTCTTC. This gives the protein CASSPMAGGSYNEQFF.